This is a list of T cell receptor beta chains from one sample in a study of blood T cell repertoires in COVID-19. The repertoire was sequenced with immunoSEQ multiplex PCR; TCRdb's copy has only in-frame clones and lacks some. Among around 160,000 clones listed, around four fifths were seen once. Sequenced sample: peripheral blood. The receptors were sampled from a woman aged 40 to 49 with active or convalescent COVID-19. CDR3s include the opening cysteine and the closing phenylalanine or tryptophan. A D gene is named only where the DNA matches it firmly. Size is omitted from some rows. Given values are once, few, many or a class for expanded clones.

d_gene	v_gene	j_gene	abundance	CDR3aa	CDR3nt
NA	TRBV11-3	TRBJ2-1	NA	CASSAGGVGEQFF	TGTGCCAGCAGCGCTGGAGGGGTTGGGGAGCAGTTCTTC
NA	TRBV19	TRBJ1-2	NA	CASNPGPAGYGYTF	TGTGCCAGTAACCCAGGACCCGCGGGCTATGGCTACACCTTC
TRBD2	TRBV6-5	TRBJ2-1	NA	CASSYEREYNEQFF	TGTGCCAGCAGTTATGAGCGGGAGTACAATGAGCAGTTCTTC
NA	TRBV15	TRBJ1-1	NA	CATSSNLMNTEAFF	TGTGCCACCAGCAGTAACTTAATGAACACTGAAGCTTTCTTT
TRBD1	TRBV5-4	TRBJ2-7	NA	CASSIGQGPYEQYF	TGTGCCAGCAGCATAGGACAGGGCCCTTACGAGCAGTACTTC
TRBD1	TRBV19	TRBJ1-5	NA	CASSVQGGNQPQHF	TGTGCCAGTAGTGTACAGGGGGGGAATCAGCCCCAGCATTTT
NA	TRBV5-1	TRBJ2-7	NA	CASSPYPGSEQYF	TGCGCCAGCAGCCCCTATCCGGGTTCCGAGCAGTACTTC
NA	TRBV4-1	TRBJ1-1	once	CATTYGGAGTEAFF	TGCGCCACCACGTACGGGGGGGCTGGCACTGAAGCTTTCTTT
TRBD1	TRBV30	TRBJ1-6	NA	CAWAGTANSPLHF	TGTGCCTGGGCCGGGACAGCTAATTCACCCCTCCACTTT
TRBD1	TRBV6-6	TRBJ1-5	NA	CASSPGQGGYSNQPQHF	TGTGCCAGCAGTCCCGGACAGGGAGGTTATAGCAATCAGCCCCAGCATTTT